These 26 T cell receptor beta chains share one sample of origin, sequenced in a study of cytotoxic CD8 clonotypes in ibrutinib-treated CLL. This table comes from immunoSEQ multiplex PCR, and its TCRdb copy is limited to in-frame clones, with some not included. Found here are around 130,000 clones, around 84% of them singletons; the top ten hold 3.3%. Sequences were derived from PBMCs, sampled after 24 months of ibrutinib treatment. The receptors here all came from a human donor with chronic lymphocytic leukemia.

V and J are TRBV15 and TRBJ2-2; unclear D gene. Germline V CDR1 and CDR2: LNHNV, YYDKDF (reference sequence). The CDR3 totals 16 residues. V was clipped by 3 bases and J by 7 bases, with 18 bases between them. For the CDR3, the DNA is TGTGCCACCAGCAGTATACTTAAGGGATTTCACGGGGAGCTGTTTTTT. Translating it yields CATSSILKGFHGELFF.

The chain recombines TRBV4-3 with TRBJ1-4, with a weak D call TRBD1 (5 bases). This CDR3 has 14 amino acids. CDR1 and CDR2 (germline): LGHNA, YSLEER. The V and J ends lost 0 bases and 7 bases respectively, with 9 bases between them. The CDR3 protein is CASSQDGDGEKLFF. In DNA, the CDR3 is TGCGCCAGCAGCCAAGACGGGGACGGTGAAAAACTGTTTTTT.

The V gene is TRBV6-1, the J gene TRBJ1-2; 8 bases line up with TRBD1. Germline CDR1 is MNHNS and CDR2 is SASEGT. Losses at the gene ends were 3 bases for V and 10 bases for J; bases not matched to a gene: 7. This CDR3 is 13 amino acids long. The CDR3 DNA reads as TGTGCCAGCAGTGACGGACAGGGATCCGTCTACACCTTC. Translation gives CASSDGQGSVYTF.

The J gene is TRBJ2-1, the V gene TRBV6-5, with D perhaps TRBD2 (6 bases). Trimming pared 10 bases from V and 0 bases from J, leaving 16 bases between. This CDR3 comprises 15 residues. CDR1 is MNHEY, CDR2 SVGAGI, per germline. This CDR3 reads CATRPLAASYNEQFF. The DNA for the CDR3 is TGTGCCACCAGGCCTTTAGCGGCCTCCTACAATGAGCAGTTCTTC.

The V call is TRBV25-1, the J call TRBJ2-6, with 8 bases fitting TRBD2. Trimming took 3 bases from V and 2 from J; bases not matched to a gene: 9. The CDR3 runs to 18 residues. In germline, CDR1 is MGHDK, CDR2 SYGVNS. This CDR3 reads CASSDPGRGKAGANVLTF. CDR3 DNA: TGTGCCAGCAGTGACCCCGGGAGGGGTAAGGCTGGGGCCAACGTCCTGACTTTC.

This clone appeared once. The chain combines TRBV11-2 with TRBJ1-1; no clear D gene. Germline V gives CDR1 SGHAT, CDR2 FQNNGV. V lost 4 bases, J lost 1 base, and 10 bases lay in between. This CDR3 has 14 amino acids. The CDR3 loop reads CASSSQVKNTEAFF. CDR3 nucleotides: TGTGCCAGCAGCTCCCAGGTGAAGAACACTGAAGCTTTCTTT.

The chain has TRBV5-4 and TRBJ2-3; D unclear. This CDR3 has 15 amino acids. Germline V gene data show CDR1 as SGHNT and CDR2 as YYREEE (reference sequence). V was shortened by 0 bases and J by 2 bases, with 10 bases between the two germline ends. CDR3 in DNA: TGTGCCAGCAGCTTGGGCGCAGATCCCACAGATACGCAGTATTTT. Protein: CASSLGADPTDTQYF. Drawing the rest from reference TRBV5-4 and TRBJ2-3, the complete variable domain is ETGVTQSPTHLIKTRGQQVTLRCSSQSGHNTVSWYQQALGQGPQFIFQYYREEENGRGNFPPRFSGLQFPNYSSELNVNALELDDSALYLCASSLGADPTDTQYFGPGTRLTVL.

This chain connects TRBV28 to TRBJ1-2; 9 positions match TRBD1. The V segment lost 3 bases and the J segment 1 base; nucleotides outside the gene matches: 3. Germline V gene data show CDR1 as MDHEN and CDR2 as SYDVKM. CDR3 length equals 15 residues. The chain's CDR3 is CASSFLTGGNYGYTF. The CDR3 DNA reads TGTGCCAGCAGTTTTCTGACAGGGGGTAACTATGGCTACACCTTC.

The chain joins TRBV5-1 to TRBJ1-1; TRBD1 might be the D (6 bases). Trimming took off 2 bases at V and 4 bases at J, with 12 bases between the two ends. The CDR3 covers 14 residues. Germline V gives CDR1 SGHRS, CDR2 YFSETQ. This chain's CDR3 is CASSFTGLGTEAFF. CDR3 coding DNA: TGCGCCAGCAGCTTCACAGGGCTAGGCACTGAAGCTTTCTTT.

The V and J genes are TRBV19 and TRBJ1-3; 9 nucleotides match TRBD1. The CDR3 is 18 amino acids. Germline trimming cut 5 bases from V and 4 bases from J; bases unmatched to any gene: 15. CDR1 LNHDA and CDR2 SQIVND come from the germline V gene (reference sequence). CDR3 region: CASSHTGTGRTSGNTIYF. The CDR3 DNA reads TGTGCCAGTAGTCATACCGGGACAGGGCGGACCTCGGGAAACACCATATATTTT.

CDR3 in DNA: TGTGCCAGCAGCCAGAGGACAGGGCGATCAGGCTCCTACAATGAGCAGTTCTTC. It encodes CASSQRTGRSGSYNEQFF. V usage is TRBV5-6 and J usage is TRBJ2-1, with 8 positions matching TRBD1. The junction had 12 bases not matched to a gene; V was cut back by 4 bases and J by 0 bases. Germline V CDR1 and CDR2: SGHDT, YYEEEE. The CDR3 contains 18 residues.

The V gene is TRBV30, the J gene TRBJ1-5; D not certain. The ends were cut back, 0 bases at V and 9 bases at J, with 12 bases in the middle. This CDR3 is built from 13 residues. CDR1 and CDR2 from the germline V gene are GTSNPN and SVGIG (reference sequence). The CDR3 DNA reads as TGTGCCTGGAGTGTGGAGGGCGTTGGGCCCCAGCATTTT. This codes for CAWSVEGVGPQHF.

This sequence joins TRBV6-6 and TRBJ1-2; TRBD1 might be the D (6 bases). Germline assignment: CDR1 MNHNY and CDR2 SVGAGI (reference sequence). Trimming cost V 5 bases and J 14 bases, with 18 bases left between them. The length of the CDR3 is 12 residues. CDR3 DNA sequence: TGTGCCAGCAGTCCCGGACCCGGGGGGCGAACCTTC. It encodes CASSPGPGGRTF.

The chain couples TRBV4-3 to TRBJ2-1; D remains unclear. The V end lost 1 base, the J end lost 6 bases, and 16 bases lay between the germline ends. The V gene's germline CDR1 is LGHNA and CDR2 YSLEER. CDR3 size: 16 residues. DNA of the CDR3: TGCGCCAGCAGCCAAGGGTTTTCTAGGTCTGCCAATGAGCAGTTCTTC. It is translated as CASSQGFSRSANEQFF.

CDR3: CASSWGQGRGLAKNIQYF. The CDR3 DNA reads as TGTGCCAGCAGCTGGGGACAGGGGAGAGGCCTAGCCAAAAACATTCAGTACTTC. The chain uses TRBV5-6 and TRBJ2-4; TRBD1 matches 10 bases. CDR1 and CDR2 from the germline V gene are SGHDT and YYEEEE. V lost 3 bases and J lost 0; bases outside the gene matches: 9. This CDR3 comprises 18 residues.

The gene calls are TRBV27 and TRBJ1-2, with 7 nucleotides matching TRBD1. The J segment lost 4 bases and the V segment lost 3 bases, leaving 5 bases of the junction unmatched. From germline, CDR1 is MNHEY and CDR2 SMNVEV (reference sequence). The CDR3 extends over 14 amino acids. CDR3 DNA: TGTGCCAGCAGTTTTTGGGCAGGGGGCTATGGCTACACCTTC. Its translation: CASSFWAGGYGYTF.

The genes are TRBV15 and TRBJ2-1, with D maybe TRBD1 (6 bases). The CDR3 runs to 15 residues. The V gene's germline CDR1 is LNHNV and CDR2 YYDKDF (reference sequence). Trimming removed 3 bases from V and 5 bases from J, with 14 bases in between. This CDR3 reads CATSSFVRGNNEQFF. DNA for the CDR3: TGTGCCACCAGCAGTTTTGTGAGGGGGAACAATGAGCAGTTCTTC. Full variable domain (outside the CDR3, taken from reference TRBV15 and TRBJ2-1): DAMVIQNPRYQVTQFGKPVTLSCSQTLNHNVMYWYQQKSSQAPKLLFHYYDKDFNNEADTPDNFQSRRPNTSFCFLDIRSPGLGDTAMYLCATSSFVRGNNEQFFGPGTRLTVL.

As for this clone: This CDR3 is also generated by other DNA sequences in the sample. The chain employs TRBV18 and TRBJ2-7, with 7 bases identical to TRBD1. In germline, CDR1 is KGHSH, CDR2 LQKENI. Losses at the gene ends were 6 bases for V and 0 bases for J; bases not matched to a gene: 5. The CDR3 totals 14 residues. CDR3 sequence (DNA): TGTGCCAGCTCGCCCGGGACAGACTCCTACGAGCAGTACTTC. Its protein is CASSPGTDSYEQYF.

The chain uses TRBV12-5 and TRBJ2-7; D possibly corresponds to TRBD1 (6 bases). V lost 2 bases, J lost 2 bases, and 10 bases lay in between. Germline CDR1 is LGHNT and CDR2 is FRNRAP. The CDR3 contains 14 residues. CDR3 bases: TGTGCTAGTGGTTTGACAGGGTTACCCTACGAGCAGTACTTC. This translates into CASGLTGLPYEQYF.

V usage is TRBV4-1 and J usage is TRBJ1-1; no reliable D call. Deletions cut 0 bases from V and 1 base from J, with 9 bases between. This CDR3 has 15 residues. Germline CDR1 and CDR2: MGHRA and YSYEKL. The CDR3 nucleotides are TGCGCCAGCAGCCAAGATCGTAGGGCGAACACTGAAGCTTTCTTT. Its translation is CASSQDRRANTEAFF.

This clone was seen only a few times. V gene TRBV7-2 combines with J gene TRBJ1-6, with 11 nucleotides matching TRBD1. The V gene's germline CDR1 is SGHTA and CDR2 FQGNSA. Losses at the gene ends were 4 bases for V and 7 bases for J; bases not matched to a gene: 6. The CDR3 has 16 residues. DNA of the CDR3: TGTGCCAGCAGCTCACAACGGGACAGGGGGAATTCACCCCTCCACTTT. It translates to CASSSQRDRGNSPLHF. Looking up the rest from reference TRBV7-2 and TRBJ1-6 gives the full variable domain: GAGVSQSPSNKVTEKGKDVELRCDPISGHTALYWYRQSLGQGLEFLIYFQGNSAPDKSGLPSDRFSAERTGGSVSTLTIQRTQQEDSAVYLCASSSQRDRGNSPLHFGNGTRLTVT.

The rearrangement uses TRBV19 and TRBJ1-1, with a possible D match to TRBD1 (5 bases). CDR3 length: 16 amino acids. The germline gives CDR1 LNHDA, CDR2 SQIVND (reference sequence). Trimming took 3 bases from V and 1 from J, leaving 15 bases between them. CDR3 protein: CASSIRARGANTEAFF. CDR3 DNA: TGTGCCAGTAGTATCCGGGCGAGGGGCGCGAACACTGAAGCTTTCTTT.

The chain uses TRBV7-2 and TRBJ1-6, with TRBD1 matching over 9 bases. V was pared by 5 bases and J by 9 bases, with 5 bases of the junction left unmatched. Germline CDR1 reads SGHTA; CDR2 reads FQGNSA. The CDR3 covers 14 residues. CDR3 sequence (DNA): TGTGCCAGCAGCCGGGACAGGGAAGGTTCACCCCTCCACTTT. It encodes CASSRDREGSPLHF.

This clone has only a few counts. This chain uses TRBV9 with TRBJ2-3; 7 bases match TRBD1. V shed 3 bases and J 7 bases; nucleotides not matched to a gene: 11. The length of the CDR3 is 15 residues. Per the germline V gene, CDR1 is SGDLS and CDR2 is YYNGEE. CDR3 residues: CASSAPGTAFYTQYF. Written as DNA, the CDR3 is TGTGCCAGCAGCGCACCCGGGACAGCATTTTATACGCAGTATTTT.

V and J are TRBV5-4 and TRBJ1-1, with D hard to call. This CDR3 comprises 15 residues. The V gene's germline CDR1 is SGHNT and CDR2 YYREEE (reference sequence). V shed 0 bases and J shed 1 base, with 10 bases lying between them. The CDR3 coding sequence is TGTGCCAGCAGCTTGGCCAGGAAGGGGAACACTGAAGCTTTCTTT. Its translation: CASSLARKGNTEAFF.

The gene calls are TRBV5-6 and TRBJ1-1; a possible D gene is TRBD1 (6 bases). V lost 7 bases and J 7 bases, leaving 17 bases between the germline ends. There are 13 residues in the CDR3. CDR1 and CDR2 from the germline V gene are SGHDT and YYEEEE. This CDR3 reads CASGLGGPGEAFF. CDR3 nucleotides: TGTGCCAGCGGCCTGGGGGGGCCGGGTGAAGCTTTCTTT.